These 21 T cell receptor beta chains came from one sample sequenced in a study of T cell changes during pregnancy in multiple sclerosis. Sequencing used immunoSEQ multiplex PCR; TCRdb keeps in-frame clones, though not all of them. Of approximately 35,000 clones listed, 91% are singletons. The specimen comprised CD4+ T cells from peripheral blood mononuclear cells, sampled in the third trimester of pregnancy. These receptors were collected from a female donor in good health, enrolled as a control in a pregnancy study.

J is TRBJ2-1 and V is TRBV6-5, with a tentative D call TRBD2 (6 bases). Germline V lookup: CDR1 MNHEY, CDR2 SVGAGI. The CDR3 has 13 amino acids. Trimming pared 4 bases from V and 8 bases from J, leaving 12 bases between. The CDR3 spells CASSWASEYEQFF. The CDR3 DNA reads TGTGCCAGCAGTTGGGCTAGCGAGTATGAGCAGTTCTTC.

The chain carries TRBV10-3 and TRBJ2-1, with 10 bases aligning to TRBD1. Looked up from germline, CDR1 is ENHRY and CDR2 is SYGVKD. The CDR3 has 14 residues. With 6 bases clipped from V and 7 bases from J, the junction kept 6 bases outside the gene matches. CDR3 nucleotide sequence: TGTGCCATCAGGGACAGGGGGGGTAGAAATGAGCAGTTCTTC. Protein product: CAIRDRGGRNEQFF.

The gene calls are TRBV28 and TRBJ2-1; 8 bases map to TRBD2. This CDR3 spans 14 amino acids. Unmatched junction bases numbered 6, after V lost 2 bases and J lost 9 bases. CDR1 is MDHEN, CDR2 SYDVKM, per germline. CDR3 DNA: TGTGCCAGCAGTTTAGCGGGGGGATCGGGTGAGCAGTTCTTC. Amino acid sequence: CASSLAGGSGEQFF.

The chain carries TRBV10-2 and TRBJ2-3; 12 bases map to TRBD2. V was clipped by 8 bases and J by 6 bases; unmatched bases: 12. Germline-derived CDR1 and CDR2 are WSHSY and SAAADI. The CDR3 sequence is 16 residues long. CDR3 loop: CASYTSGGQRVDTQYF. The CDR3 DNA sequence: TGCGCCAGCTATACTAGCGGGGGGCAAAGGGTGGATACGCAGTATTTT.

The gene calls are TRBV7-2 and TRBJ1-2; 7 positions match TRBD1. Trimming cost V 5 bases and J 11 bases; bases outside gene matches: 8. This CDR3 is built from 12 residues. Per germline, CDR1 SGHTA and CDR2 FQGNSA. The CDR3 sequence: CASSLDRARYTF. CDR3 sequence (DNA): TGTGCCAGCAGCCTCGACAGGGCCAGGTACACCTTC.

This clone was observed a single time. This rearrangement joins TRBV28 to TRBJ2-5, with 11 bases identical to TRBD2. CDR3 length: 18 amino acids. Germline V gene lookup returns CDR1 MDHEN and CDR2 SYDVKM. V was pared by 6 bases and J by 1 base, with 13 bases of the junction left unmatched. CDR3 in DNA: TGTGCCAGCAGGCCGCGCTTTGGGACTAGCGGACCCCAAGAGACCCAGTACTTC. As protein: CASRPRFGTSGPQETQYF.

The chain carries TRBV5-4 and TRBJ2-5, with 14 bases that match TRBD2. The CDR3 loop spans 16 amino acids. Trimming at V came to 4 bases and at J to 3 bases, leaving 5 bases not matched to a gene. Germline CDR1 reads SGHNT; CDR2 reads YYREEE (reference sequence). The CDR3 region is CASSRTSGGKKETQYF. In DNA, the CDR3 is TGTGCCAGCAGCAGGACTAGCGGGGGGAAAAAAGAGACCCAGTACTTC.

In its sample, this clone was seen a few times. The DNA of the CDR3 is TGTGCCAGCAGTGGGCGCGGGGGGGCCTACAATGAGCAGTTCTTC. Translating gives CASSGRGGAYNEQFF. V gene TRBV2 combines with J gene TRBJ2-1, with 9 nucleotides matching TRBD2. CDR3 length equals 15 residues. Germline trimming cut 4 bases from V and 2 bases from J; bases unmatched to any gene: 3. Per germline, CDR1 SNHLY and CDR2 FYNNEI.

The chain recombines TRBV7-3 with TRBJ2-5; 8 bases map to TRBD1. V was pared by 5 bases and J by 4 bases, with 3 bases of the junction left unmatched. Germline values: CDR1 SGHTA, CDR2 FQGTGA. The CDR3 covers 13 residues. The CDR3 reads CASSEQGGETQYF. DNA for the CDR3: TGTGCCAGCAGCGAACAGGGGGGAGAGACCCAGTACTTC. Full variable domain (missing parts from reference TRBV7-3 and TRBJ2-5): GAGVSQTPSNKVTEKGKYVELRCDPISGHTALYWYRQSLGQGPEFLIYFQGTGAADDSGLPNDRFFAVRPEGSVSTLKIQRTERGDSAVYLCASSEQGGETQYFGPGTRLLVL.

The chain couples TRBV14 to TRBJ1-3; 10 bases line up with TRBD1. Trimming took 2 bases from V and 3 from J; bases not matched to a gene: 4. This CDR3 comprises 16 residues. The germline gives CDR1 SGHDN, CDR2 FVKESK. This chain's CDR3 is CASSQPGTGVGNTIYF. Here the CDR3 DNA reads TGTGCCAGCAGCCAACCTGGGACAGGGGTTGGAAACACCATATATTTT.

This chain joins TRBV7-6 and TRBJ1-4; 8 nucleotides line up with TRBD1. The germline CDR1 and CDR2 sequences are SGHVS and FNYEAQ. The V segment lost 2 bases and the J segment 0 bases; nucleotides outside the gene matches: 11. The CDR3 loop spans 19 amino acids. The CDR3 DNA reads TGTGCCAGCAGCTTATGGGGACAGGCACCAGATACAACTAATGAAAAACTGTTTTTT. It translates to CASSLWGQAPDTTNEKLFF. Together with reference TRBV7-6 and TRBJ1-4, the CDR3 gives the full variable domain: GAGVSQSPRYKVTKRGQDVALRCDPISGHVSLYWYRQALGQGPEFLTYFNYEAQQDKSGLPNDRFSAERPEGSISTLTIQRTEQRDSAMYRCASSLWGQAPDTTNEKLFFGSGTQLSVL.

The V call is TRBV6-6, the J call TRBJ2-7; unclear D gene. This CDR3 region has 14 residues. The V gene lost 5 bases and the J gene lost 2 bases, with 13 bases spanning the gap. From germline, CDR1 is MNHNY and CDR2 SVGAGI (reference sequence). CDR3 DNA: TGTGCCAGCAGTCAAAGCAGCAGGCCCTACGAGCAGTACTTC. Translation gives CASSQSSRPYEQYF.

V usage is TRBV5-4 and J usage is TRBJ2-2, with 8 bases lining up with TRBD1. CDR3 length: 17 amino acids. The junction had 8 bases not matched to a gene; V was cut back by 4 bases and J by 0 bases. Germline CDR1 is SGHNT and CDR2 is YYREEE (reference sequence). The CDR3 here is CASSDGQGLTNTGELFF. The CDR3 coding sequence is TGTGCCAGCAGCGACGGACAGGGCCTAACGAACACCGGGGAGCTGTTTTTT.

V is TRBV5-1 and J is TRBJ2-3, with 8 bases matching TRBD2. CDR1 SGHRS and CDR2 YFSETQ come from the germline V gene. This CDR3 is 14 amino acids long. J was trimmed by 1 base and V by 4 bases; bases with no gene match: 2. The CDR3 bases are TGCGCCAGCAGCCTTAGCGGGGGCACAGATACGCAGTATTTT. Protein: CASSLSGGTDTQYF. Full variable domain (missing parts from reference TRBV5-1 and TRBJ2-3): KAGVTQTPRYLIKTRGQQVTLSCSPISGHRSVSWYQQTPGQGLQFLFEYFSETQRNKGNFPGRFSGRQFSNSRSEMNVSTLELGDSALYLCASSLSGGTDTQYFGPGTRLTVL.

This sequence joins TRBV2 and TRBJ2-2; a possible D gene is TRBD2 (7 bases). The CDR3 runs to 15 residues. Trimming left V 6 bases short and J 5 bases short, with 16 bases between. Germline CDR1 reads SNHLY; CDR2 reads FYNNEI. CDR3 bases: TGTGCCAGCAGGGTCCTGGGAGGGGGAACCGGGGAGCTGTTTTTT. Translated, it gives CASRVLGGGTGELFF.

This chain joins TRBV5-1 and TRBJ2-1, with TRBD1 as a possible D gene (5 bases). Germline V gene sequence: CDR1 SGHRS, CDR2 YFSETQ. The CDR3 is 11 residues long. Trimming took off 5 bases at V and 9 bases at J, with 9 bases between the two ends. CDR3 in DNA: TGCGCCAGCAGGCAGGGCCCTGAGCAGTTCTTC. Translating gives CASRQGPEQFF. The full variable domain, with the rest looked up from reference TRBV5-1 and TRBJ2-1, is KAGVTQTPRYLIKTRGQQVTLSCSPISGHRSVSWYQQTPGQGLQFLFEYFSETQRNKGNFPGRFSGRQFSNSRSEMNVSTLELGDSALYLCASRQGPEQFFGPGTRLTVL.

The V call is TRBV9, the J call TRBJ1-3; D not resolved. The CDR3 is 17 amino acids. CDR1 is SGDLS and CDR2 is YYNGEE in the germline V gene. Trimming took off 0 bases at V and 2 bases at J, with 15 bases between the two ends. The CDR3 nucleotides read TGTGCCAGCAGCGTAGGGCTGGGAGGACTTGCTGGAAACACCATATATTTT. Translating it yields CASSVGLGGLAGNTIYF.

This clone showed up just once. The chain's CDR3 is CASSYPGQGTYGYTF. CDR3 bases: TGTGCCAGCAGTTACCCGGGACAGGGAACCTATGGCTACACCTTC. The chain joins TRBV6-6 to TRBJ1-2, with 9 positions matching TRBD1. The trim removed 2 bases at V and 4 bases at J, leaving 5 bases unmatched. The CDR3 is 15 residues long. Germline V gives CDR1 MNHNY, CDR2 SVGAGI (reference sequence).

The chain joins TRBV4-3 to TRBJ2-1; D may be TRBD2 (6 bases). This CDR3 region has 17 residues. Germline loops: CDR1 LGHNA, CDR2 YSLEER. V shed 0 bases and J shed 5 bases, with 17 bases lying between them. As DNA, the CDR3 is TGCGCCAGCAGCCAAGATTGGTATGGCGGGACGGACAATGAGCAGTTCTTC. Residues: CASSQDWYGGTDNEQFF.

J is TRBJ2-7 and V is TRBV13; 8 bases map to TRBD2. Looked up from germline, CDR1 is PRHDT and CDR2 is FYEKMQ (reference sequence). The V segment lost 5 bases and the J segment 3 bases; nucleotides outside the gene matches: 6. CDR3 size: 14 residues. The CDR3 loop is CASSGEREIYEQYF. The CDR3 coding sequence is TGTGCCAGCAGCGGCGAGCGGGAGATCTACGAGCAGTACTTC.

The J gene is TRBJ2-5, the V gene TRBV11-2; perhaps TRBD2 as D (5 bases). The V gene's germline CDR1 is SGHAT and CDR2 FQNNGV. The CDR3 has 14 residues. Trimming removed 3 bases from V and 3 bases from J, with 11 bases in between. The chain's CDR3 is CASSFSLEKETQYF. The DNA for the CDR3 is TGTGCCAGCAGCTTTTCACTAGAGAAAGAGACCCAGTACTTC.